What follows is one T cell receptor beta chain and its context. Its antigen remains unidentified. The CDR3 spans 13 residues. The trim removed 5 bases at V and 4 bases at J, leaving 5 bases unmatched. The germline gives CDR1 SGHNT, CDR2 YENEEA. This sample is drawn from a study of shared clonotypes between healthy human individuals. Whole-study results and caveats: Rarefaction analysis demonstrated incomplete sorted-subset sequencing notwithstanding large depth. Collection of samples was limited to blood; tissue repertoires likely differ.

Profiling relied on immunoSEQ multiplex PCR, and the TCRdb table lists in-frame clones only, not all of them. This table has about 2 million clones, 85% to 95% appearing once. The sequenced sample consisted of naive CD4+ T cells sorted from blood. Described subset: CD45RA+ positively selected. The rearrangement links TRBV11-3 to TRBJ2-7, with 7 bases matching TRBD2. The sequence derives from a young man in good health. For the CDR3, the DNA is TGTGCCAGCAGCCCACGCGGGGGTTACGAGCAGTACTTC. As protein: CASSPRGGYEQYF.